One TCR beta chain is described in this entry. There is no known antigen for this receptor. Per-base qualities were not stored, and no clone one base away is much larger. These data are taken from a study of identical twins listed by TCRdb under 2016. Study-wide context: The study deep-sequenced TCR alpha and beta repertoires from monozygotic twins, unrelated adults of various ages and cord blood to test whether fetal clonotypes persist. Replicate twin experiments were performed at different times using different library preparation protocols to rule out contamination. Overall study outcomes, separate from this receptor: Invariant T cells such as MAIT and iNKT could partly confound zero-insertion analyses, although diverse VJ usage argued against such confounding for most clonotypes. Recombination models systematically underestimated out-of-frame TCR alpha sharing in monozygotic twins but agreed with sharing between unrelated individuals. Because the same donors could not be followed over many years, conclusions were based on cross-sectional statistical analysis. Fewer insertions were carried by abundant cord blood beta clonotypes, a similar but weaker trend appeared in young adult naive repertoires, and no such trend appeared in memory repertoires. The excess sharing between twins in beta out-of-frame sequences was weaker because fewer shared sequences reduced the signal-to-noise ratio. Compared with coincidental sharing between unrelated individuals, out-of-frame TCR alpha sequences shared between twins had an excess of sequences with low generation probability.

Only healthy Caucasian donors were included. The twin cohort comprised three pairs of female monozygotic twins, all aged about 18 to 30 years. Miltenyi CD45RO+ enrichment and human naive T-cell isolation kits were used to isolate memory (CD45RO+) and naive T cells from PBMC. Counted from cysteine to phenylalanine, this CDR3 has 12 amino acids. Only CDR3 DNA is held: 36 bases, read in frame from base 1. CDR1 and CDR2, looked up from the germline V gene (reference sequence), are DFQATT and SNEGSKA. V is cut by 6 bases and J by 4 bases, and the space between the germline ends is 12 bases. The method was 5' RACE. TCRdb records Illumina HiSeq 2000 as the sequencer. Template switching introduced a universal primer binding site; the final cDNA contained a unique molecular identifier, enabling accurate counting of TCR cDNA molecules. First-strand cDNA for TCR alpha and beta chains was synthesized from specific primers in the conserved constant-segment region. To control for contamination, every cDNA library was double barcoded, receiving both a SMART-Mk sample barcode and Illumina barcodes. TruSeq adapter sequences and Illumina sample barcodes were added in two successive PCR steps. The Illumina HiSeq platform was used with custom primers to sequence TCR alpha and beta cDNA libraries. The study's processing was this. MiGEC was used to process raw reads and extract unique molecular identifiers, and MiXCR was used to find CDR3 positions. Recombination models were inferred per individual with the repgenHMM and IGoR tools using an EM algorithm. Shared clonotype analysis was performed with the tcR package in R, normalizing sharing by the product of cloneset sizes. Out-of-frame nonproductive sequences were analyzed to study raw recombination free of thymic and clonal selection effects. TCRdb redid the processing of the public reads, applying fastp at Q25 and MiXCR, and retained in-frame beta chains. Rows with one shared CDR3 protein collapse into an entry with the most common genes and DNA. The V and J calls, along with clone size, are taken from TCRdb and not from the paper's own processing. This sample has about 220,000 distinct CDR3 sequences in its table, and about 7.5% of those were observed once. The ten largest account for less than 2% of the sample.

The same data also contributed to another study, on yellow fever vaccine responses in identical twins. As that second paper reports: According to the authors, in identical twins the way T cells responded to vaccination appeared partly convergent and partly personalized. In the study, vaccine-responding T cell clones were precisely tracked in identical twins.

The clonotype comes from a woman in her late teens or twenties in good health. The chain couples TRBV20-1 to TRBJ1-2; the D region possibly corresponds to TRBD1 (5 bases align). The sample was memory (CD45RO+) T cells sorted from blood. The sample's cell subset or site label, in plain terms: CD45RO+ enriched T cells. The encoded CDR3 is CSARAGVYGYTF. The nucleotide sequence is TGCAGTGCCCGCGCGGGGGTCTATGGCTACACCTTC.